The present T cell receptor beta chain was sequenced within a study of T-cell memory formation after mild COVID-19. Study-wide results and limits: CD4/CD8 balance held among clones contracting day 15 to 85, and later expanders leaned CD4+. Second-wave clones peaking on day 37 lacked confirmed SARS-CoV-2 specificity.

A 5'RACE reaction primed in the constant segment made cDNA libraries of TCR alpha and TCR beta, and these carried sample barcodes and UMIs. TCRdb recomputed calls from the 5' RACE reads with MiXCR, one row per CDR3 protein. Counted here are 200,000 to 250,000 distinct CDR3 sequences, approximately 9% occurring once; the ten biggest clones make up roughly a fifth. This clonotype was recorded a few times. Its antigen is not known. The receptor's source is a man aged 18 to 30 who had mild COVID-19 (a few samples of this study predate the infection). Cell type and time point are not known. Sample: PBMCs or a T cell subset sorted from them (not recorded which).

The CDR3 bases are TGTGCCAGCAGCTTAGTTCGTGAGCAGTACTTC. This encodes CASSLVREQYF. V is TRBV7-9 and J is TRBJ2-7; D not resolved. Germline V CDR1 and CDR2: SEHNR, FQNEAQ (reference sequence). Trimming removed 1 base at V and 7 bases at J, with 5 bases between. The CDR3 runs 11 residues.